A single sample gave rise to the 10 T cell receptor beta chains below, sequenced in a study of T cell responses to AZD1222 COVID-19 vaccine. TCRdb's copy holds only in-frame clones and misses some; the assay was immunoSEQ multiplex PCR. The data show some 80,000 clones, 88% seen once. Sequences were derived from peripheral blood, sampled on day 0 of MenACWY control vaccination. The receptor source for this set is an adult in good health.

A single count supports this clone. The rearrangement links TRBV7-9 to TRBJ1-2; 9 bases are a match to TRBD1. The CDR3 spans 14 residues. The germline CDR1 and CDR2 sequences are SEHNR and FQNEAQ (reference sequence). V gave up 3 bases and J gave up 7 bases; unmatched junction bases: 6. The CDR3 loop reads CASSFQDRGGGYTF. In DNA form, the CDR3 reads TGTGCCAGCAGCTTTCAGGACAGGGGAGGTGGCTACACCTTC.

This chain links TRBV19 with TRBJ1-5; D perhaps matches TRBD1 (5 bases). From germline, CDR1 is LNHDA and CDR2 SQIVND (reference sequence). The V end was cut by 3 bases, the J end by 0 bases, with 9 bases between. The CDR3 runs 15 residues. Here the CDR3 reads CASSMQGHSNQPQHF. The CDR3 nucleotides are TGTGCCAGTAGTATGCAGGGCCATAGCAATCAGCCCCAGCATTTT. Complete variable domain (other parts from reference TRBV19 and TRBJ1-5): DGGITQSPKYLFRKEGQNVTLSCEQNLNHDAMYWYRQDPGQGLRLIYYSQIVNDFQKGDIAEGYSVSREKKESFPLTVTSAQKNPTAFYLCASSMQGHSNQPQHFGDGTRLSIL.

The rearrangement links TRBV27 to TRBJ1-2; D call uncertain. This CDR3 is 14 amino acids long. The V gene's germline CDR1 is MNHEY and CDR2 SMNVEV (reference sequence). With 3 bases removed from V and 8 bases from J, the gap between germline ends came to 16 bases. This CDR3 is CASSLGFRSGGYTF. The CDR3 DNA follows: TGTGCCAGCAGTTTGGGTTTCAGGTCCGGCGGCTACACCTTC.

This rearrangement joins TRBV10-3 to TRBJ2-2; TRBD2 agrees at 7 bases. Germline V CDR1 and CDR2: ENHRY, SYGVKD. V shed 8 bases, J shed 3 bases, and the junction held 9 bases outside the gene matches. The length of the CDR3 is 15 residues. CDR3 in DNA: TGTGCCATCGGGAGGGGAGTGGACCACACCGGGGAGCTGTTTTTT. The encoded protein is CAIGRGVDHTGELFF.

Only a few counts were recorded for this clone. Here the CDR3 DNA reads TGTGCCAGCAGCTCGGGACATCTCCTCCCCGGGTACCAAGAGACCCAGTACTTC. Translating gives CASSSGHLLPGYQETQYF. The chain has TRBV5-5 and TRBJ2-5; TRBD1 is a possible D gene (6 bases). The CDR3 contains 18 residues. Trimming pared 3 bases from V and 0 bases from J, leaving 21 bases between. CDR1 is SGHKS, CDR2 YYEKEE, per germline (reference sequence).

The chain joins TRBV5-1 to TRBJ2-1; either TRBD1 or TRBD2 may supply D (5 bases each). In germline, CDR1 is SGHRS, CDR2 YFSETQ. The V end was cut by 4 bases, the J end by 7 bases, with 15 bases between. This CDR3 is built from 14 residues. CDR3 DNA sequence: TGCGCCAGCAGCACCCGGGGCCGGAGGAATGAGCAGTTCTTC. Translation gives CASSTRGRRNEQFF.

This clone showed up just a few times. CDR3 DNA sequence: TGCGCCAGCAGTCTCGGACTAGCCGGGGAGCTGTTTTTT. Protein: CASSLGLAGELFF. This chain links TRBV4-3 with TRBJ2-2, with 7 bases fitting TRBD2. The V gene end was trimmed by 6 bases and the J gene end by 6 bases; junction bases not matched to a gene: 4. The CDR3 is made up of 13 amino acids. CDR1 LGHNA and CDR2 YSLEER come from the germline V gene.

This clone was observed a single time. V is TRBV27 and J is TRBJ1-1, with D possibly TRBD1 on 6 matching bases. CDR1 is MNHEY, CDR2 SMNVEV, per germline (reference sequence). The CDR3 consists of 12 residues. Deletions cut 2 bases from V and 11 bases from J, with 12 bases between. The CDR3 coding sequence is TGTGCCAGCAGTTTAAAGGGACAACGGGCTTTCTTT. This codes for CASSLKGQRAFF.

The chain is built from TRBV19 and TRBJ1-5; 7 bases fit TRBD1. The CDR3 sequence is 18 residues long. CDR1 is LNHDA, CDR2 SQIVND, per germline (reference sequence). J lost 3 bases, V lost 4 bases, and 15 bases had no gene match. CDR3 DNA sequence: TGTGCCAGTAGTAGAGGACAGGTACGCAGCTTCTACAATCAGCCCCAGCATTTT. This translates into CASSRGQVRSFYNQPQHF. Full variable domain (remainder filled in from reference TRBV19 and TRBJ1-5): DGGITQSPKYLFRKEGQNVTLSCEQNLNHDAMYWYRQDPGQGLRLIYYSQIVNDFQKGDIAEGYSVSREKKESFPLTVTSAQKNPTAFYLCASSRGQVRSFYNQPQHFGDGTRLSIL.

This chain joins TRBV15 and TRBJ1-6; D is unresolved. CDR1 LNHNV and CDR2 YYDKDF come from the germline V gene (reference sequence). Trimming shortened V by 3 bases and J by 10 bases, and 16 bases separated the two germline ends. The CDR3 has 15 residues. The CDR3 protein is CATSRRNQDSSPLHF. CDR3 bases: TGTGCCACCAGCAGGCGAAATCAGGATAGCTCACCCCTCCACTTT.